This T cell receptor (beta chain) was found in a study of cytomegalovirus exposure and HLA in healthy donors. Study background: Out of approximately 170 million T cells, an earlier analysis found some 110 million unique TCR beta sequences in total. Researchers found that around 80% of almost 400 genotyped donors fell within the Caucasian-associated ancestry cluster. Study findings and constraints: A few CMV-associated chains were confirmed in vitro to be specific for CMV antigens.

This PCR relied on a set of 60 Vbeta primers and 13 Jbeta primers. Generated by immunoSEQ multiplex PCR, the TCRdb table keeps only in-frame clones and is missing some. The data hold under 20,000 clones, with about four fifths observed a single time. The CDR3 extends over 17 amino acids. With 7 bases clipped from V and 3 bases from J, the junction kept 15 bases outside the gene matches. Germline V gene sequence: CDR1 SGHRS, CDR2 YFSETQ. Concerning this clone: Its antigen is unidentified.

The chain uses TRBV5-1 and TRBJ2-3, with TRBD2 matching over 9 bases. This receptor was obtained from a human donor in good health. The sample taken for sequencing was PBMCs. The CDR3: CASRNPASGGPTDTQYF. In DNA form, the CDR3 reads TGCGCCAGCCGTAACCCTGCAAGCGGGGGGCCGACAGATACGCAGTATTTT.